This T cell receptor (beta chain) originates from a study of blood T cell repertoires in COVID-19 (dated by TCRdb to about 2020). Turning to the overall study: Collaborator samples came from the United States, Italy and Spain and covered acute and convalescent phases of COVID-19. The samples were drawn from two sources: the first 160 participants of the ongoing ImmuneRACE study, and about 1,300 subjects contributed by 6 global collaborators. HLA class I and class II types, where available, came from metadata supplied by the sample provider rather than from assay-based typing. Nearly every sample came with metadata listing a de-identified subject ID, COVID-19 status, age in years and sex. The repertoires were made available in a free public database intended to serve as a resource for research on the immune response to SARS-CoV-2. Deeply sampled blood TCRbeta repertoires from subjects exposed to, actively infected with, or recovered from COVID-19 were included in the dataset. The material from the prospective study consisted of cDNA or gDNA derived from T cells, B-cell-depleted T cells, or PBMCs. Here is what the overall study found, with its caveats: The quantity of clinical and demographic metadata differed by source and by participant and was supplied without curation.

Unmatched junction bases come to 12, with V trimmed by 3 bases and J by 0 bases. The CDR3 measures 18 amino acids from cysteine to phenylalanine. The entry retains the CDR3 DNA only, 54 bases that are in frame from base 1. Sequences KGHSH (CDR1) and LQKENI (CDR2) are obtained from the germline V gene. Enrolling through a virtual design, the prospective study's participants ranged in age from roughly 18 to 89 years and lived across some 23 United States geographic areas. In the prospective study, cohorts were assigned on the basis of participant-reported clinical history obtained from a screening survey and a study questionnaire. Recovered participants in ImmuneRACE Cohort 3 were defined as having two consecutive negative NP/OP PCR tests, clearance from a healthcare professional, or resolution of symptoms. In the prospective study, mobile phlebotomists collected whole blood, serum and a nasopharyngeal or oropharyngeal swab from each participant. Prospective study participants could optionally give additional blood draws and questionnaires over an approximately 2-month period. Blood samples from the prospective study were shipped frozen or at room temperature prior to DNA extraction.

TCRbeta CDR3 regions were amplified from genomic DNA using the immunoSEQ Assay, a bias-controlled multiplex PCR. The published analysis was carried out like this. Within the assay, amplification of reference gene primers was used to estimate how many nucleated cells each sample contained. To quantify the absolute abundance of each unique TCRbeta CDR3 rearrangement, sequence reads were collapsed and filtered. For each sample, productive Simpson clonality was calculated as the square root of Simpson's diversity index across productive rearrangements. TCRdb retrieved this table from immuneACCESS and kept in-frame rearrangements only. Not all clones are present; in checked studies, unresolved V genes account for under half, and no reason is known for the remainder. Clonal size and the V and J genes are those of that table, whereas D and trimming came from the DNA. The table for this sample lists hundreds of thousands of clones; around nine tenths of them were counted only once. The ten largest clones add up to about 1.6% of the sample.

As concerns this clone: The antigen this receptor binds is unknown. No per-base quality is available; no much larger clone lies one base away.

The clonotype was recovered from a woman aged 45-59 years who had recovered from COVID-19. Sequencing was carried out using PBMCs or T cells enriched from blood (not recorded which). The rearranged segments are TRBV18 and TRBJ2-7, with TRBD2 matching 9 junction bases. CDR3 loop: CASSPLSLLAGSSYEQYF. The nucleotide sequence is given as TGTGCCAGCTCACCGCTTTCACTTCTAGCGGGGAGCTCCTACGAGCAGTACTTC.